This T cell receptor beta chain was profiled in a study of response to subunit inactivated influenza vaccine. CDR1 is SGHRS, CDR2 YFSETQ, per germline. The CDR3 spans 14 residues. V lost 7 bases and J lost 2, with 10 bases in between. In TCRdb, the RT-PCR reads were re-called with MiXCR into one record per CDR3 protein. Here the sample spans 630,000 or so distinct CDR3 sequences, 15% to 17% being singletons. The chain carries TRBV5-1 and TRBJ2-6; D ambiguous. The specimen was PBMCs from blood, collected roughly 13 days after vaccination. This TCR came from a man aged 50 or older who received an inactivated influenza vaccine. Here the CDR3 DNA reads TGCGCCAGCCGAACAGTAGCTGGGGCCAACGTCCTGACTTTC. Its translation: CASRTVAGANVLTF. Using reference TRBV5-1 and TRBJ2-6 for the parts outside the CDR3, the full variable domain is KAGVTQTPRYLIKTRGQQVTLSCSPISGHRSVSWYQQTPGQGLQFLFEYFSETQRNKGNFPGRFSGRQFSNSRSEMNVSTLELGDSALYLCASRTVAGANVLTFGAGSRLTVL.